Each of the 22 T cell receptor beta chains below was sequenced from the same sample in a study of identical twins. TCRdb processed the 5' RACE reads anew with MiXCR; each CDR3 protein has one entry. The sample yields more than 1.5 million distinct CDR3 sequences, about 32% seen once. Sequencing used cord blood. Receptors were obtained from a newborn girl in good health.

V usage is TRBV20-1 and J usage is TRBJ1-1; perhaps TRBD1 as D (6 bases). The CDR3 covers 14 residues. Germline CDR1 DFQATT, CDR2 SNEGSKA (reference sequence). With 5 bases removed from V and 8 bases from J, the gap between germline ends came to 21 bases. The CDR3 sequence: CSAGQSGKFQEAFF. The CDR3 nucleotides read TGCAGTGCTGGACAGTCGGGTAAGTTCCAAGAAGCTTTCTTT.

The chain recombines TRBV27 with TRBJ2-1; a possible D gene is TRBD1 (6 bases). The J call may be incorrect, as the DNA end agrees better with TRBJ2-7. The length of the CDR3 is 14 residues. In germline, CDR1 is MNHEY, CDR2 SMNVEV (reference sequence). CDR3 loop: CASTLTGPYNEQYF. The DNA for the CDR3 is TGTGCCAGCACGCTGACAGGCCCCTACAATGAGCAGTACTTC.

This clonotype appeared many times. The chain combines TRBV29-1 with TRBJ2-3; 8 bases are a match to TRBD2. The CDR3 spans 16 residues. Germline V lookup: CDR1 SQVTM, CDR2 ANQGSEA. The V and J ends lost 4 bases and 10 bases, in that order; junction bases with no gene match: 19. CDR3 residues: CSVVLTSGRVVRAQYF. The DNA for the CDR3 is TGCAGCGTTGTACTTACTAGCGGCAGAGTTGTCCGGGCGCAGTATTTT.

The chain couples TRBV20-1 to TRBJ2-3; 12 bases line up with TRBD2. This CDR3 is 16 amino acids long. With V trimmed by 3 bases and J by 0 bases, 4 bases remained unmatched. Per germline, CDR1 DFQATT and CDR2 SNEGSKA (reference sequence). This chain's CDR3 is CSASLTSGGSTDTQYF. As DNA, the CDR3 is TGCAGTGCTAGTCTGACTAGCGGGGGAAGCACAGATACGCAGTATTTT.

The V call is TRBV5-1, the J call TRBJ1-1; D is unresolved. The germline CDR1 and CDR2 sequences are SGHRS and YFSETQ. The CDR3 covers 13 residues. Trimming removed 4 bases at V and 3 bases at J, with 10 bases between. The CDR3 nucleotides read TGCGCCAGCAGCATAGACGATTACACTGAAGCTTTCTTT. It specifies CASSIDDYTEAFF.

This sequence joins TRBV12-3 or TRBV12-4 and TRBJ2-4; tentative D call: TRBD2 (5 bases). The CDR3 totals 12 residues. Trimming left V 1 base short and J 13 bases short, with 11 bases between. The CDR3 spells CASSLGGLRQYF. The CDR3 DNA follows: TGTGCCAGCAGTTTAGGCGGGCTCAGGCAGTACTTC.

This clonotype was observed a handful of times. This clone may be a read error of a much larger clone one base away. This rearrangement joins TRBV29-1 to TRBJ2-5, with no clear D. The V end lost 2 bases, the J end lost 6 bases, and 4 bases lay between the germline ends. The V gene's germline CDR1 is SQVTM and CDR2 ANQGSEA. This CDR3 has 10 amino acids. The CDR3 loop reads CSVERQTQYF. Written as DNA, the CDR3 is TGCAGCGTTGAAAGGCAGACCCAGTACTTC.

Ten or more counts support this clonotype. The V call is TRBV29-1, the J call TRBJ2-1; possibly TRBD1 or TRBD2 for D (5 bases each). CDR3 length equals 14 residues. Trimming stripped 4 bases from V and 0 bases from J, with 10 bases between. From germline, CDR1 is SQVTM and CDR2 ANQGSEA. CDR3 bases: TGCAGCGTTGGAGGGCAGGGCTCCTACAATGAGCAGTTCTTC. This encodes CSVGGQGSYNEQFF.

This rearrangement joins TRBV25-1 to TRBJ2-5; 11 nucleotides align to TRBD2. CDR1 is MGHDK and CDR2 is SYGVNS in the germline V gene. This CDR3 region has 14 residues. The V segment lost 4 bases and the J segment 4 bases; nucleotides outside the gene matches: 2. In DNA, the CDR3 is TGTGCCAGCAGTGCTAGCGGGAGGACAGAGACCCAGTACTTC. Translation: CASSASGRTETQYF.

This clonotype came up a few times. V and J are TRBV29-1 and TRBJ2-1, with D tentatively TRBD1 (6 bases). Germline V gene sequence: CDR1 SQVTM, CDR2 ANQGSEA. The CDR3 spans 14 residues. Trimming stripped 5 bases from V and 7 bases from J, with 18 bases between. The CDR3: CSVRNGGGANEQFF. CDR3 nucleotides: TGCAGCGTTCGGAATGGGGGCGGTGCAAATGAGCAGTTCTTC.

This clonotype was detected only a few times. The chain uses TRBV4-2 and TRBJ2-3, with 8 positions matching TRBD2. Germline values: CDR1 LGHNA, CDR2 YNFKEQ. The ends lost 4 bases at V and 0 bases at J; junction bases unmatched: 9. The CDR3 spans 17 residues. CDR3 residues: CASSLGPAGESTDTQYF. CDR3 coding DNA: TGTGCCAGCAGCCTCGGGCCAGCGGGGGAGAGCACAGATACGCAGTATTTT.

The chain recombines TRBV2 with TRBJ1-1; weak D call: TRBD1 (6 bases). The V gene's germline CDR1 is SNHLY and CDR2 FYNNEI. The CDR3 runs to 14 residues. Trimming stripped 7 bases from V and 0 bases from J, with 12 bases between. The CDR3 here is CASTYRAMNTEAFF. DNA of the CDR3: TGTGCCAGCACTTACAGGGCCATGAACACTGAAGCTTTCTTT.

CDR3 nucleotides: TGTGCCAGCAGTGATCCGGGACAGGGCCAGCCCCAGCATTTT. It codes for CASSDPGQGQPQHF. The rearrangement links TRBV6-1 to TRBJ1-5; 9 nucleotides align to TRBD1. The trim removed 3 bases at V and 7 bases at J, leaving 4 bases unmatched. The germline V gene encodes CDR1 MNHNS and CDR2 SASEGT. The CDR3 consists of 14 residues.

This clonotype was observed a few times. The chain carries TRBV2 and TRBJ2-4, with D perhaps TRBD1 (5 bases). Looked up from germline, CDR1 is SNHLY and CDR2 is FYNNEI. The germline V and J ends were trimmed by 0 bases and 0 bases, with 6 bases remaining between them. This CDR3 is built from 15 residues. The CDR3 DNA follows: TGTGCCAGCAGTGAAGCGCAGGGAGCCAAAAACATTCAGTACTTC. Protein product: CASSEAQGAKNIQYF. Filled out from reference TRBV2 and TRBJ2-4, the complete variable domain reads EPEVTQTPSHQVTQMGQEVILRCVPISNHLYFYWYRQILGQKVEFLVSFYNNEISEKSEIFDDQFSVERPDGSNFTLKIRSTKLEDSAMYFCASSEAQGAKNIQYFGAGTRLSVL.

This chain's CDR3 is CASSQEPRGTEAFF. The DNA for the CDR3 is TGTGCCAGCAGCCAAGAACCGCGGGGCACTGAAGCTTTCTTT. The chain joins TRBV4-2 to TRBJ1-1, with D hard to call. The CDR3 covers 14 residues. V was trimmed by 0 bases and J by 4 bases, leaving 9 bases between them. The V gene's germline CDR1 is LGHNA and CDR2 YNFKEQ.

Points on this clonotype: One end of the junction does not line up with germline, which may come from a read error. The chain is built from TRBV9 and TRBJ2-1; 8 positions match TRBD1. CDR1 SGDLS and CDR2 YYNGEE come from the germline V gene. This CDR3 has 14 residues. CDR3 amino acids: CASSVLDRGNVQFF. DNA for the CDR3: TGTGCCAGCAGCGTTCTCGACAGGGGCAATGTGCAGTTCTTC.

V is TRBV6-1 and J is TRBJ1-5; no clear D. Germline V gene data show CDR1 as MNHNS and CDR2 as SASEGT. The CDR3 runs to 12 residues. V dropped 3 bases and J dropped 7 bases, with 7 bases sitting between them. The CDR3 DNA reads TGTGCCAGCAGTGATAGGTTACAGCCCCAGCATTTT. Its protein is CASSDRLQPQHF.

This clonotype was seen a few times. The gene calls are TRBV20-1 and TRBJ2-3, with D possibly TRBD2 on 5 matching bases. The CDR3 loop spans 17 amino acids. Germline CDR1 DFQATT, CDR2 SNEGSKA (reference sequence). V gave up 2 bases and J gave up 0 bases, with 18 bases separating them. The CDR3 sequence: CSARSLRAVTSTDTQYF. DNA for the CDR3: TGCAGTGCTAGATCTTTGCGAGCGGTCACTAGCACAGATACGCAGTATTTT.

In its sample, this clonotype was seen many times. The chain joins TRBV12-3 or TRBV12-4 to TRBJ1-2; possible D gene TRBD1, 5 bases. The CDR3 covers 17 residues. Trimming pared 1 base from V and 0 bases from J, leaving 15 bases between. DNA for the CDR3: TGTGCCAGCAGTTTAGGGCCAGGGCCCTCCTCTAACTATGGCTACACCTTC. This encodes CASSLGPGPSSNYGYTF.

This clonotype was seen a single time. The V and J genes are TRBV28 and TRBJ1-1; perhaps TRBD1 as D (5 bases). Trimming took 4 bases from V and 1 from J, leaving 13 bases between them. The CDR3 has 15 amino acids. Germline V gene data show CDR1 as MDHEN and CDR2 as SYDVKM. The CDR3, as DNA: TGTGCCAGCAGTTCCCGTGGGGCGGGGAACACTGAAGCTTTCTTT. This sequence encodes CASSSRGAGNTEAFF.

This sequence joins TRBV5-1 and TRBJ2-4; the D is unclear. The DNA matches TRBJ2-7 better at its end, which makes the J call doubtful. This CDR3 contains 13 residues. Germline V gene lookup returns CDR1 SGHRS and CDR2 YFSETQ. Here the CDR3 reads CASRSSAVYEQYF. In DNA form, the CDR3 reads TGCGCCAGCAGATCCTCCGCCGTCTACGAGCAGTACTTC.

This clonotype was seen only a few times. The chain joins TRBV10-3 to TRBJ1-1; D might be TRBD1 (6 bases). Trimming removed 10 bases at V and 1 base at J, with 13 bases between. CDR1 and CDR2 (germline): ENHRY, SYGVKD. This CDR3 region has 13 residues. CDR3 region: CATEGTPNTEAFF. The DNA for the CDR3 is TGTGCCACCGAGGGGACACCGAACACTGAAGCTTTCTTT.